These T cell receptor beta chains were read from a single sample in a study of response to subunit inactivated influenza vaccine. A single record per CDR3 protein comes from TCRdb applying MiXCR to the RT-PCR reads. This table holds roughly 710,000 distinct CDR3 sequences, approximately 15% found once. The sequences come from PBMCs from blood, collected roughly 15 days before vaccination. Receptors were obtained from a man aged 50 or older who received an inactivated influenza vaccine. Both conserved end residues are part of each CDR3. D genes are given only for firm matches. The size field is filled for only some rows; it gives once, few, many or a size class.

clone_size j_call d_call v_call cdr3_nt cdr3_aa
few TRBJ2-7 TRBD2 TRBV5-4 TGTGCCAGCAGCGTTAGCGGGAGGCCCACCTACGAGCAGTACTTC CASSVSGRPTYEQYF
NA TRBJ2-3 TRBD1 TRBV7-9 TGTGCCAGCAGCTTCACAGGGGGCAGGACGGGACCAGATACGCAGTATTTT CASSFTGGRTGPDTQYF
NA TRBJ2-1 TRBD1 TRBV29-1 TGCAGCGTTGAAGTCTTCGGGACAGCTAATTACAATGAGCAGTTCTTC CSVEVFGTANYNEQFF
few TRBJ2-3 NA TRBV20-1 TGCAGTGCTCCGGCCGTACCTACGACGAGATACACAGATACGCAGTATTTT CSAPAVPTTRYTDTQYF
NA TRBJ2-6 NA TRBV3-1 TGTGCCAGCAGCCAAGACAGGGGCTCCCCCTCTGGGGCCAACGTCCTGACTTTC CASSQDRGSPSGANVLTF
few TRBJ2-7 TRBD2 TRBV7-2 TGTGCCAGCAGCTCAATGACCGGGACTAGCTTAGGGCAGTACTTC CASSSMTGTSLGQYF
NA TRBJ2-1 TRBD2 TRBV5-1 TGCGCCAGCAGCTTGATTAGCGGGAGCCCTTACAATGAGCAGTTCTTC CASSLISGSPYNEQFF
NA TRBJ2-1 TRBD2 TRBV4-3 TGCGCCAGCAGCATAAATCCGGGACTAGACAATGAGCAGTTCTTC CASSINPGLDNEQFF
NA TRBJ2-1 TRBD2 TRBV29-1 TGCAGCATTATTAGCGGGAGGGGGAATGAGCAGTTCTTC CSIISGRGNEQFF
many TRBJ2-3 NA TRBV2 TGTGCCAGCAGTGACCTCAGGGGGAGGACAGATACGCAGTATTTT CASSDLRGRTDTQYF
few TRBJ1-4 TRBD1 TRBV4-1 TGCGCCAGCAGTCCTGGGACAGGGACTAATGAAAAACTGTTTTTT CASSPGTGTNEKLFF
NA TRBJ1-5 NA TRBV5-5 TGTGCCAGCAGCTTGAACTTTGGTCTTCAGGGGCCCCAGCATTTT CASSLNFGLQGPQHF
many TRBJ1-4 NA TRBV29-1 TGCAGCGTTGAAGAATGGGGAACGGCAACTAATGAAAAACTGTTTTTT CSVEEWGTATNEKLFF
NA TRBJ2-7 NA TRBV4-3 TGCGCCAGCAGCCAAGATTCTTCCCGAGGGGTTTACGAGCAGTACTTC CASSQDSSRGVYEQYF
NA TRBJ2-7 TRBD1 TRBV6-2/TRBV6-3 TGTGCCAGCAGTTACGCCGACAGGGGCGAGCAGTACTTC CASSYADRGEQYF
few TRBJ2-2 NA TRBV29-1 TGCAGCGTTGAAGAGGGGGACGGCGGGGAGCTGTTTTTT CSVEEGDGGELFF
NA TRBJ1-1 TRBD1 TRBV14 TGTGCCAGCAGCCCAGTGGACAGGCTCGATACTGAAGCTTTCTTT CASSPVDRLDTEAFF
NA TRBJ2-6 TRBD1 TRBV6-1 TGTGCCAGCAAAGGATCAGACAGGGGGAGTGGGGCCAACGTCCTGACTTTC CASKGSDRGSGANVLTF
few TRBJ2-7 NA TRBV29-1 TGCAGCGTTGTTGGGACACCAACCTACGAGCAGTACTTC CSVVGTPTYEQYF
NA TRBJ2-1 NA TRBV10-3 TGTGCCATCAGGCCGGGACAGTCGGGAGTTGAGCAGTTCTTC CAIRPGQSGVEQFF
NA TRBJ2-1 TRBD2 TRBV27 TGTGCCAGCAGACCTCGACTAGCGGGAAATGAGCAGTTCTTC CASRPRLAGNEQFF
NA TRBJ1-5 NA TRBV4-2 TGTGCCAGCAGCCAAGAGGGAGGGGCTTACAATCAGCCCCAGCATTTT CASSQEGGAYNQPQHF
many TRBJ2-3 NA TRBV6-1 TGTGCCAGCAGTGAGGAAGATACGCAGTATTTT CASSEEDTQYF
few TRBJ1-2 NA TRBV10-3 TGTGCCATCAGCGAGTCCACCGTTCGGGACACCCCTAACTATGGCTACACCTTC CAISESTVRDTPNYGYTF